Detailed here is one T cell receptor (beta chain). Its target is unknown. This entry belongs to a study of blood T cells in healthy people across ages. Whole-study results and caveats: From one million sequenced T cells, diversity estimates were lower bounds.

The second PCR ran about 7 to 12 cycles with a sample-barcoded 5' primer and J-beta primers. A template-switch adaptor that had 12 random nucleotides put a tag on each cDNA molecule. TCRdb re-analysed the 5' RACE reads in MiXCR, keeping a single row per CDR3 protein. The sample contains fewer than 2,000,000 distinct CDR3 sequences, about 39% of which appear only once. Germline CDR1 is SGHRS and CDR2 is YFSETQ. The V end lost 4 bases, the J end lost 0 bases, and 12 bases lay between the germline ends. The CDR3 totals 15 residues. Total RNA, at least 5.5 micrograms per sample, came from PBMCs. The source material was blood. This clonotype was obtained from a human donor in good health. The chain couples TRBV5-1 to TRBJ2-3; D is unresolved. CDR3 DNA sequence: TGCGCCAGCAGCCCCTATGGACCTAGCACAGATACGCAGTATTTT. Protein product: CASSPYGPSTDTQYF.